A selection of T cell receptor beta chains follows, all from one sample in a study of T cell responses to AZD1222 COVID-19 vaccine. TCRdb's copy holds only in-frame clones and misses some; the assay was immunoSEQ multiplex PCR. This sample carries 110,000 to 150,000 clones, under 95% of them seen once, and the ten largest clones take about 1.8%. This specimen consisted of peripheral blood, obtained 28 days after the second AZD1222 dose. The receptors were sampled from an adult who received the AZD1222 COVID-19 vaccine. The CDR3 runs from the conserved cysteine through the conserved F or W. A D gene is named only where the DNA matches it firmly. Clone size is not always given. Where it is, it says once, few, many or a class for expanded clones.

D	size	V	J	CDR3	DNA
-	-	TRBV9	TRBJ1-2	CASSVDLQGRGGYTF	TGTGCCAGCAGCGTAGATCTACAGGGAAGGGGTGGCTACACCTTC
-	-	TRBV11-2	TRBJ1-3	CASSGQFSGNTIYF	TGTGCCAGCAGCGGACAGTTCTCTGGAAACACCATATATTTT
TRBD1	-	TRBV18	TRBJ1-1	CASSGTGGTEAFF	TGTGCCAGCTCCGGGACAGGGGGCACTGAAGCTTTCTTT
-	-	TRBV14	TRBJ2-2	CASSQQGTGELFF	TGTGCCAGCAGCCAACAGGGTACCGGGGAGCTGTTTTTT
-	-	TRBV2	TRBJ1-1	CASSETGVVTEAFF	TGTGCCAGCAGTGAGACTGGTGTGGTCACTGAAGCTTTCTTT
-	-	TRBV6-5	TRBJ2-7	CASSQGWVSGNEQYF	TGTGCCAGCAGCCAAGGATGGGTCTCTGGAAACGAGCAGTACTTC
TRBD1	-	TRBV18	TRBJ1-3	CASSQPGTGGPGNTIYF	TGTGCCAGCTCACAACCCGGGACAGGGGGCCCTGGAAACACCATATATTTT
-	-	TRBV2	TRBJ1-4	CASSPPGLPGGEKLFF	TGTGCCAGCAGTCCGCCGGGACTCCCAGGCGGTGAAAAACTGTTTTTT
-	-	TRBV7-3	TRBJ2-5	CASSPSQGSRETQYF	TGTGCCAGCAGCCCCTCACAGGGATCGAGGGAGACCCAGTACTTC
TRBD1	-	TRBV7-7	TRBJ2-7	CASSTGTGSYEQYF	TGTGCTAGCAGCACCGGGACAGGGTCCTACGAGCAGTACTTC
-	once	TRBV5-1	TRBJ2-2	CASSLTRTTNTGELFF	TGCGCCAGCAGCTTAACCAGAACTACGAACACCGGGGAGCTGTTTTTT
-	-	TRBV5-4	TRBJ1-2	CASSQIPQGDYGYTF	TGTGCCAGCAGCCAAATCCCACAGGGCGACTATGGCTACACCTTC
-	-	TRBV5-1	TRBJ1-1	CASSLVGGRTEAFF	TGCGCCAGCAGCTTGGTTGGGGGGCGGACTGAAGCTTTCTTT
TRBD1	-	TRBV11-2	TRBJ1-1	CASRQTGGPEAFF	TGTGCCAGCAGGCAAACAGGGGGCCCTGAAGCTTTCTTT
-	-	TRBV11-2	TRBJ1-1	CASSLGRGPEAFF	TGTGCCAGCAGCCTCGGACGGGGCCCTGAAGCTTTCTTT
-	-	TRBV18	TRBJ2-7	CASSPGGSYEQYF	TGTGCCAGCTCACCTGGGGGGTCCTACGAGCAGTACTTC
TRBD1	-	TRBV5-1	TRBJ1-5	CASSPGDSAQPQHF	TGCGCCAGCAGCCCCGGGGACAGTGCTCAGCCCCAGCATTTT
-	-	TRBV27	TRBJ1-2	CASSLVGDSNYGYTF	TGTGCCAGCAGTTTAGTCGGGGACTCTAACTATGGCTACACCTTC
-	-	TRBV4-1	TRBJ1-5	CASSHTQGFNQPQHF	TGCGCCAGCAGTCATACCCAAGGATTCAATCAGCCCCAGCATTTT
TRBD1	-	TRBV5-4	TRBJ2-7	CASSAGTGLDEQYF	TGTGCCAGCAGTGCCGGGACAGGGCTCGACGAGCAGTACTTC
-	-	TRBV5-6	TRBJ1-1	CASSLAPGLNTEAFF	TGTGCCAGCAGCTTGGCTCCAGGATTGAACACTGAAGCTTTCTTT
-	-	TRBV6-5	TRBJ1-2	CASSKTRGSDYGYTF	TGTGCCAGCAGTAAGACGCGGGGGAGCGACTATGGCTACACCTTC
-	once	TRBV5-6	TRBJ1-2	CASSLYTGQTANYGYTF	TGTGCCAGCAGCTTGTACACAGGGCAGACAGCTAACTATGGCTACACCTTC
-	-	TRBV5-1	TRBJ2-2	CASSLLTAPTGELFF	TGCGCCAGCAGCTTGTTAACGGCTCCCACCGGGGAGCTGTTTTTT
-	-	TRBV6-5	TRBJ1-2	CASTVDTQAYGYTF	TGTGCCAGCACCGTGGACACACAGGCCTATGGCTACACCTTC
-	-	TRBV19	TRBJ1-6	CASSPAGNSPLHF	TGTGCCAGTAGCCCCGCGGGGAACTCACCCCTCCACTTT
-	-	TRBV10-1	TRBJ2-4	CASSDQATKNIQYF	TGCGCCAGCAGTGACCAGGCAACCAAAAACATTCAGTACTTC
TRBD2	-	TRBV7-8	TRBJ2-5	CASSLAVAGGPGETQYF	TGTGCCAGCAGCTTAGCGGTCGCGGGAGGGCCGGGGGAGACCCAGTACTTC
-	-	TRBV5-5	TRBJ2-5	CASSLFEETQYF	TGTGCCAGCAGCTTGTTCGAAGAGACCCAGTACTTC
-	-	TRBV14	TRBJ2-7	CASSQDSYRGGYEQYF	TGTGCCAGCAGCCAAGATTCTTACAGGGGAGGTTATGAGCAGTACTTC
-	-	TRBV6-4	TRBJ1-6	CASRLGVGNSPLHF	TGTGCCAGCAGGTTGGGGGTTGGGAATTCACCCCTCCACTTT
-	-	TRBV6-6	TRBJ2-7	CASKLRGYEQYF	TGTGCCAGCAAACTTCGAGGGTACGAGCAGTACTTC
-	-	TRBV4-1	TRBJ1-1	CASSQEVTMNTEAFF	TGCGCCAGCAGCCAAGAGGTCACGATGAACACTGAAGCTTTCTTT
-	-	TRBV2	TRBJ1-5	CASSESYGGEGNQPQHF	TGTGCCAGCAGTGAATCGTACGGGGGAGAAGGGAATCAGCCCCAGCATTTT
TRBD1	-	TRBV11-3	TRBJ1-1	CASSSGQGGNTEAFF	TGTGCCAGCAGCTCTGGACAGGGAGGAAACACTGAAGCTTTCTTT
TRBD1	-	TRBV7-8	TRBJ1-3	CASSYGQGDHTIYF	TGTGCCAGCAGCTATGGACAGGGGGACCACACCATATATTTT
-	-	TRBV9	TRBJ1-4	CASSPTPDSRYEKLFF	TGTGCCAGCAGCCCCACCCCGGACAGCCGTTATGAAAAACTGTTTTTT
TRBD1	-	TRBV5-1	TRBJ1-3	CASSLLGQGAGNTIYF	TGCGCCAGCAGCTTGTTGGGACAGGGGGCTGGAAACACCATATATTTT
TRBD1	few	TRBV11-2	TRBJ2-7	CASRVTGAVGQYF	TGTGCCAGCAGGGTAACAGGGGCCGTCGGGCAGTACTTC
-	-	TRBV6-2/TRBV6-3	TRBJ2-6	CASSYGGTGANVLTF	TGTGCCAGCAGTTACGGGGGCACTGGGGCCAACGTCCTGACTTTC
-	-	TRBV6-1	TRBJ1-2	CASSEMAGTLRYLYGYTF	TGTGCCAGCAGTGAAATGGCAGGGACTCTCCGCTACTTATATGGCTACACCTTC
-	-	TRBV5-1	TRBJ1-2	CASSLAGVDGSYTF	TGCGCCAGCAGCTTGGCGGGTGTGGACGGAAGCTACACCTTC
TRBD1	-	TRBV2	TRBJ1-2	CASSGGQSYGYTF	TGTGCCAGCTCTGGGGGACAGTCCTATGGCTACACCTTC
-	-	TRBV6-5	TRBJ1-6	CASSYFDRANSPLHF	TGTGCCAGCAGTTACTTCGACAGAGCTAATTCACCCCTCCACTTT
-	-	TRBV20-1	TRBJ2-1	CSPRGYNEQFF	TGCAGCCCACGGGGCTACAATGAGCAGTTCTTC
-	-	TRBV29-1	TRBJ2-1	CSVVDGSSYNEQFF	TGCAGCGTTGTTGACGGGAGCTCCTACAATGAGCAGTTCTTC
-	once	TRBV7-9	TRBJ2-7	CASSLGGLNYEQYF	TGTGCCAGCAGCTTAGGTGGGCTGAACTACGAGCAGTACTTC
TRBD2	-	TRBV7-2	TRBJ2-1	CASSPPGTSSHNEQFF	TGTGCCAGCAGCCCACCCGGGACTAGCAGCCACAATGAGCAGTTCTTC
-	few	TRBV12-3/TRBV12-4	TRBJ1-1	CASSLRREAFF	TGTGCCAGCAGTTTAAGGCGGGAAGCTTTCTTT
TRBD2	-	TRBV10-3	TRBJ2-1	CAITTTSADEQFF	TGTGCCATCACAACTACTAGCGCCGATGAGCAGTTCTTC
TRBD1	-	TRBV19	TRBJ2-1	CASSIGQGRNEQFF	TGTGCCAGTAGTATTGGACAGGGGAGGAATGAGCAGTTCTTC
-	-	TRBV7-6	TRBJ2-5	CASSLGSQETQYF	TGTGCCAGCAGCTTGGGGAGCCAAGAGACCCAGTACTTC
TRBD1	-	TRBV4-1	TRBJ1-3	CASSQLQGFDTIYF	TGCGCCAGCAGCCAATTACAGGGGTTTGACACCATATATTTT
-	-	TRBV7-9	TRBJ2-2	CASSPRGNTGELFF	TGTGCCAGCAGCCCGCGGGGGAACACCGGGGAGCTGTTTTTT
-	-	TRBV19	TRBJ2-3	CASSIGRVYTDTQYF	TGTGCCAGTAGTATAGGAAGGGTCTACACAGATACGCAGTATTTT
-	-	TRBV7-2	TRBJ2-6	CASSFPGANVLTF	TGTGCCAGCAGCTTCCCTGGGGCCAACGTCCTGACTTTC
TRBD1	-	TRBV10-3	TRBJ2-5	CAISEPQTGKETQYF	TGTGCCATCAGTGAGCCCCAGACAGGGAAAGAGACCCAGTACTTC
TRBD1	-	TRBV6-5	TRBJ1-2	CASTRDSLSNYGYTF	TGTGCCAGCACCAGGGACAGTCTTTCTAACTATGGCTACACCTTC
-	-	TRBV5-6	TRBJ2-2	CASSLVAGSVTGELFF	TGTGCCAGCAGCTTGGTTGCGGGAAGTGTCACCGGGGAGCTGTTTTTT
TRBD1	-	TRBV2	TRBJ1-3	CASSEPRRTGIGNTIYF	TGTGCCAGCAGTGAACCCCGGCGGACAGGGATTGGAAACACCATATATTTT